This T cell receptor beta chain comes out of a study of response to subunit inactivated influenza vaccine. General study findings and limits: With each seasonal influenza vaccination, the authors suggested, few new T cells are recruited.

TCRdb used MiXCR to reprocess the RT-PCR reads, holding one entry per CDR3 protein. This table holds about 700,000 distinct CDR3 sequences, 11% to 15% found once. V lost 7 bases, J lost 1 base, and 10 bases lay in between. The CDR3 is made up of 14 amino acids. Regarding this clonotype: Its target is unknown.

Sequenced here: PBMCs from blood, sampled less than 15 days before vaccination. The TCR sequence derives from a man between 45 and 60 years old who received an inactivated influenza vaccine. The V gene is TRBV12-3 or TRBV12-4, the J gene TRBJ2-2; no reliable D call. The DNA for the CDR3 is TGTGCCAGCACACCCGCCTTGAACACCGGGGAGCTGTTTTTT. Translation gives CASTPALNTGELFF.